The rows below give T cell receptor beta chains drawn from one sample of a study of blood T cell repertoires in COVID-19. Profiling relied on immunoSEQ multiplex PCR, and the TCRdb table lists in-frame clones only, not all of them. The table shows approximately 450,000 clones, with around 90% occurring only once. The sequenced material came from PBMCs or T cells enriched from blood (not recorded which). The receptors were gathered from a young woman with acute COVID-19. Both conserved end residues are part of each CDR3. The order of the fields is V gene, clone size, D gene, J gene, CDR3 protein, CDR3 DNA. D genes are given only for firm matches. A clone size is listed for some rows: how often the clone was seen (once, few, many), or a class if it is expanded.

TRBV21-1	NA	NA	TRBJ1-5	CASSKVVGGNQPQHF	TGTGCCAGCAGCAAAGTAGTAGGGGGCAATCAGCCCCAGCATTTT
TRBV5-1	NA	TRBD2	TRBJ2-3	CASSFLAGDVPDTQYF	TGCGCCAGCAGCTTTCTAGCGGGAGACGTCCCAGATACGCAGTATTTT
TRBV27	NA	NA	TRBJ1-3	CASSPTRRGNTIYF	TGTGCCAGCAGTCCGACAAGGAGGGGAAACACCATATATTTT
TRBV7-2	NA	TRBD2	TRBJ2-1	CASSLLAGAINNEQFF	TGTGCCAGCAGCTTACTAGCGGGTGCAATAAACAATGAGCAGTTCTTC
TRBV9	NA	NA	TRBJ1-2	CASSVQGNYGYTF	TGTGCCAGCAGCGTACAGGGGAACTATGGCTACACCTTC
TRBV4-1	NA	TRBD1	TRBJ1-1	CASSHRQGNTEAFF	TGCGCCAGCAGCCACAGACAGGGGAACACTGAAGCTTTCTTT
TRBV3-1/TRBV3-2	NA	TRBD1	TRBJ1-5	CASSLYRDRVQPQHF	TGTGCCAGCAGCCTTTACCGGGACAGGGTGCAGCCCCAGCATTTT
TRBV9	NA	NA	TRBJ2-1	CASSVGRVTNEQFF	TGTGCCAGCAGCGTAGGCAGGGTTACAAATGAGCAGTTCTTC
TRBV29-1	NA	NA	TRBJ2-5	CSVYRVETQYF	TGCAGCGTATACAGGGTAGAGACCCAGTACTTC
TRBV4-1	NA	NA	TRBJ1-4	CASSSGGEKLFF	TGCGCCAGCAGCTCAGGAGGGGAAAAACTGTTTTTT
TRBV9	NA	TRBD2	TRBJ2-3	CASSFTSGETDTQYF	TGTGCCAGCAGCTTCACTAGCGGGGAGACAGATACGCAGTATTTT
TRBV14	NA	NA	TRBJ2-1	CASSPRGGNEQFF	TGTGCCAGCAGCCCAAGGGGAGGCAATGAGCAGTTCTTC
TRBV3-1/TRBV3-2	NA	NA	TRBJ1-1	CASSFRQEAPAFF	TGTGCCAGCAGCTTTAGACAGGAAGCTCCAGCTTTCTTT
TRBV27	NA	TRBD2	TRBJ2-7	CASSLSAGEVDYEQYF	TGTGCCAGCAGTTTATCGGCGGGAGAGGTAGACTACGAGCAGTACTTC
TRBV10-3	NA	NA	TRBJ2-7	CAISGSGAAYEQYF	TGTGCCATCAGTGGATCAGGGGCCGCCTACGAGCAGTACTTC
TRBV10-3	NA	NA	TRBJ2-2	CAISRGTGELFF	TGTGCCATCAGTCGAGGCACCGGGGAGCTGTTTTTT
TRBV7-2	NA	NA	TRBJ2-2	CASSLVRVAGELFF	TGTGCCAGCAGCTTAGTTCGGGTCGCCGGGGAGCTGTTTTTT
TRBV6-6	NA	TRBD1	TRBJ1-5	CASSYSGQDQPQHF	TGTGCCAGCAGTTACTCCGGACAGGATCAGCCCCAGCATTTT
TRBV5-4	NA	NA	TRBJ1-5	CASSQTGSFGNQPQHF	TGTGCCAGCAGCCAAACTGGGAGTTTTGGCAATCAGCCCCAGCATTTT
TRBV5-1	NA	NA	TRBJ2-2	CASSFTSERGGELFF	TGCGCCAGCAGCTTCACTTCCGAAAGAGGGGGGGAGCTGTTTTTT
TRBV24-1	NA	NA	TRBJ1-2	CATSDLAGSGYTF	TGTGCCACCAGTGATTTGGCAGGAAGTGGCTACACCTTC
TRBV9	NA	NA	TRBJ2-7	CASSATGQSSYEQYF	TGTGCCAGCAGCGCGACAGGACAGAGCTCCTACGAGCAGTACTTC
TRBV6-5	NA	NA	TRBJ2-2	CASKWRQADTGELFF	TGTGCCAGCAAGTGGAGACAGGCCGACACCGGGGAGCTGTTTTTT
TRBV10-1	many	NA	TRBJ2-5	CASSEYGSQQHF	TGCGCCAGCAGTGAGTACGGCAGCCAACAGCACTTC
TRBV6-2/TRBV6-3	NA	TRBD2	TRBJ2-7	CASSYPPGSGIGISYEQYF	TGTGCCAGCAGTTACCCCCCGGGGAGCGGGATAGGAATAAGCTACGAGCAGTACTTC
TRBV7-9	NA	TRBD2	TRBJ2-3	CASTSNDFSGRRSDTQYF	TGTGCCAGCACCAGTAACGACTTTAGCGGGAGGAGGTCAGATACGCAGTATTTT
TRBV27	NA	NA	TRBJ2-1	CASSSAYGEQFF	TGTGCCAGCAGTTCCGCCTACGGGGAGCAGTTCTTC
TRBV20-1	NA	NA	TRBJ2-5	CSASLVGETQYF	TGCAGTGCTAGTTTAGTCGGTGAGACCCAGTACTTC
TRBV11-2	NA	TRBD1	TRBJ1-1	CASSFFQGAEAFF	TGTGCCAGCAGCTTTTTTCAGGGGGCTGAAGCTTTCTTT
TRBV5-1	once	TRBD2	TRBJ2-6	CASSIGLAGGSGANVLTF	TGCGCCAGCAGCATCGGACTAGCGGGGGGCTCTGGGGCCAACGTCCTGACTTTC
TRBV9	NA	TRBD1	TRBJ1-3	CASSHLGQEGNTIYF	TGTGCCAGCAGCCATCTGGGACAGGAAGGAAACACCATATATTTT
TRBV5-6	NA	NA	TRBJ2-7	CASSFLTYEQYF	TGTGCCAGCAGCTTCCTTACCTACGAGCAGTACTTC
TRBV11-2	NA	NA	TRBJ1-1	CASSFTRQNTEAFF	TGTGCCAGCAGCTTTACGCGGCAGAACACTGAAGCTTTCTTT
TRBV2	NA	TRBD1	TRBJ1-4	CASNLDRVAAEKLFF	TGTGCCAGCAACCTGGACAGGGTTGCGGCGGAAAAACTGTTTTTT
TRBV13	NA	NA	TRBJ1-2	CASSLGSSGANYGYTF	TGTGCCAGCAGCTTAGGATCTAGTGGAGCTAACTATGGCTACACCTTC
TRBV3-1/TRBV3-2	NA	TRBD2	TRBJ2-7	CASSPRTSGYEQYF	TGTGCCAGCAGCCCGCGGACTAGCGGCTACGAGCAGTACTTC
TRBV3-1/TRBV3-2	NA	NA	TRBJ1-5	CASSQGGGARNQPQHF	TGTGCCAGCAGCCAAGGTGGGGGGGCTCGCAATCAGCCCCAGCATTTT
TRBV2	NA	NA	TRBJ2-1	CASRDTEVGGYNEQFF	TGTGCCAGCAGGGATACGGAGGTCGGGGGCTACAATGAGCAGTTCTTC
TRBV28	NA	TRBD2	TRBJ2-7	CASSPRAGLAVLTYEQYF	TGTGCCAGCAGTCCAAGAGCGGGACTAGCGGTCCTAACCTACGAGCAGTACTTC
TRBV7-8	NA	NA	TRBJ1-5	CASSLAQGSDNQPQHF	TGTGCCAGCAGCTTAGCGCAGGGAAGTGATAATCAGCCCCAGCATTTT
TRBV28	NA	TRBD1	TRBJ1-4	CASSIGTAFRVANEKLFF	TGTGCCAGCAGTATAGGGACAGCCTTCCGGGTAGCTAATGAAAAACTGTTTTTT
TRBV7-2	NA	TRBD2	TRBJ2-5	CASSSRLAGGPRGETQYF	TGTGCCAGCAGCTCTAGACTAGCGGGAGGGCCTCGGGGGGAGACCCAGTACTTC
TRBV19	NA	TRBD1	TRBJ1-4	CASRMPGQGAIGEKLFF	TGTGCCAGTAGGATGCCGGGACAGGGGGCGATCGGTGAAAAACTGTTTTTT
TRBV15	once	NA	TRBJ2-1	CATSIGRGPNEQFF	TGTGCCACCAGCATAGGGAGAGGGCCGAATGAGCAGTTCTTC
TRBV5-4	NA	TRBD2	TRBJ2-5	CASSFTSGRVYQETQYF	TGTGCCAGCAGCTTCACTAGCGGGAGGGTGTACCAAGAGACCCAGTACTTC